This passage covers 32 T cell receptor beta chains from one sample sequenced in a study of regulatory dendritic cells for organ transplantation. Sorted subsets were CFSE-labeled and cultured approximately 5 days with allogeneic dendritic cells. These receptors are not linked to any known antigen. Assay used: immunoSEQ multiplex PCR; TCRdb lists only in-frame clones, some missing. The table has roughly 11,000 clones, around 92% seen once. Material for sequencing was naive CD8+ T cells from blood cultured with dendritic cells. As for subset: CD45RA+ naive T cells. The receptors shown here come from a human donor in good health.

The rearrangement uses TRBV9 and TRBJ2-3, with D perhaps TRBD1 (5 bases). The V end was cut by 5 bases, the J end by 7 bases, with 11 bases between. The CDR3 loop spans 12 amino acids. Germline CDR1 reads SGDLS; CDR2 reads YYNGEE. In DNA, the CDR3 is TGTGCCAGCAGTGAAGGGGCAAATACGCAGTATTTT. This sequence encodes CASSEGANTQYF.

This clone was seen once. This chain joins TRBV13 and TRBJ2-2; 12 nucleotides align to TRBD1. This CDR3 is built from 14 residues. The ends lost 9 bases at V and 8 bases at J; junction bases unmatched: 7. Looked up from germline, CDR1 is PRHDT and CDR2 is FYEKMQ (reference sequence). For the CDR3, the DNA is TGTGCCAGTACCCGGGACAGGGGGCCAGGGGAGCTGTTTTTT. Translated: CASTRDRGPGELFF.

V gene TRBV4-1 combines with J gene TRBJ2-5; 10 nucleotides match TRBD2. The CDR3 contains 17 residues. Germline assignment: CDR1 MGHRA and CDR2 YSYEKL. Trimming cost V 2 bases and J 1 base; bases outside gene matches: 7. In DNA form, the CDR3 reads TGCGCCAGCAGCCAACGGACTAGCGGCCGTTCCCAAGAGACCCAGTACTTC. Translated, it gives CASSQRTSGRSQETQYF.

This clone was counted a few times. In DNA form, the CDR3 reads TGTGCCAGCAGTGACTTCCGGGACACCGCCTCCTACGAGCAGTACTTC. The encoded protein is CASSDFRDTASYEQYF. The chain joins TRBV6-1 to TRBJ2-7; weak D call: TRBD1 (6 bases). Germline loops: CDR1 MNHNS, CDR2 SASEGT. V dropped 3 bases and J dropped 0 bases, with 15 bases sitting between them. This CDR3 comprises 16 residues.

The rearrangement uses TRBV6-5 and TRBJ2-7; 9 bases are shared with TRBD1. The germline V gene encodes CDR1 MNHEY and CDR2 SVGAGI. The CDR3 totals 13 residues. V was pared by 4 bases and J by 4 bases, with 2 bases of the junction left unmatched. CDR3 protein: CASSFGTGYEQYF. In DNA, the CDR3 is TGTGCCAGCAGTTTTGGGACAGGGTACGAGCAGTACTTC.

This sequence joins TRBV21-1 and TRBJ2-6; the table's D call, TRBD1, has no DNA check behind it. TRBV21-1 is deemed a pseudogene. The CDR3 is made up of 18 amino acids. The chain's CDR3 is CASSTFRQVVSGANVLTF. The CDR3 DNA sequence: TGTGCCAGCAGCACGTTTAGACAGGTAGTCTCTGGGGCCAACGTCCTGACTTTC.

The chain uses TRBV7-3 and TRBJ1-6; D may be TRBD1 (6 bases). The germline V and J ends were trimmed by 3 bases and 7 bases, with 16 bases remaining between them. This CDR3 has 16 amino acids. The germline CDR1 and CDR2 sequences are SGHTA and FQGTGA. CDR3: CASSFYPRGTNSPLHF. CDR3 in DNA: TGTGCCAGCAGCTTTTATCCCAGGGGAACGAATTCACCCCTCCACTTT.

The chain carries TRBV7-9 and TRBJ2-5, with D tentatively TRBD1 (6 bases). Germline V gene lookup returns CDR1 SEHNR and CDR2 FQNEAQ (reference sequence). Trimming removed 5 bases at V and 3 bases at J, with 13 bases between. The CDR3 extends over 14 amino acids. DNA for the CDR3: TGTGCCAGCAGCAACGGACAGAGAGAAGAGACCCAGTACTTC. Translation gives CASSNGQREETQYF.

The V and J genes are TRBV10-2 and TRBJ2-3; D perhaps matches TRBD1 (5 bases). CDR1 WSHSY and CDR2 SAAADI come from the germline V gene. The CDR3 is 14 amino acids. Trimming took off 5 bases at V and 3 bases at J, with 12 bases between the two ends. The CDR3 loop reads CASSYQGITDTQYF. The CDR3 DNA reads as TGCGCCAGCAGTTATCAGGGAATTACAGATACGCAGTATTTT.

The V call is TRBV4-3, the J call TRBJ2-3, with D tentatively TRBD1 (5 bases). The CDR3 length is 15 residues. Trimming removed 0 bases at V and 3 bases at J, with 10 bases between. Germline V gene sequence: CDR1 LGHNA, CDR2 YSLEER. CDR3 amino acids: CASSQDPGLTDTQYF. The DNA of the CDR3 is TGCGCCAGCAGCCAAGATCCAGGGTTAACAGATACGCAGTATTTT.

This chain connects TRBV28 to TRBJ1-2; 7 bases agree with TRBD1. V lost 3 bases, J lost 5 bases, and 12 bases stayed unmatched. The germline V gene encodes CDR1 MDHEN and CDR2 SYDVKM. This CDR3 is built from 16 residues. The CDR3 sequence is CASSFFQGGQSYGYTF. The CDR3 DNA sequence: TGTGCCAGCAGTTTTTTTCAGGGGGGACAGAGTTATGGCTACACCTTC.

The CDR3 region is CASSLDGRGQGYTF. In DNA form, the CDR3 reads TGTGCCAGCAGCTTAGATGGCAGGGGGCAGGGCTACACCTTC. The chain carries TRBV7-6 and TRBJ1-2; 8 bases fit TRBD1. CDR1 and CDR2 from the germline V gene are SGHVS and FNYEAQ. V dropped 1 base and J dropped 8; count of bases not matched to a gene: 6. The CDR3 covers 14 residues.

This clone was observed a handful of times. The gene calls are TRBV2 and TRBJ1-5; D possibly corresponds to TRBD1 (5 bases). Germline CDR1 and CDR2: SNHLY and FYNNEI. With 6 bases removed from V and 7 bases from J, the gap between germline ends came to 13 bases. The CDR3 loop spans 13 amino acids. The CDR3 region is CASSWDRSQPQHF. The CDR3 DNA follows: TGTGCCAGCAGCTGGGACCGCAGCCAGCCCCAGCATTTT.

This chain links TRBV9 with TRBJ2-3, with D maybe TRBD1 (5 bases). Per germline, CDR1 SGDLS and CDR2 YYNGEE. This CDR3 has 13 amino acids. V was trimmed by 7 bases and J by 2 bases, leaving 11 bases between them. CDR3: CASQGALTDTQYF. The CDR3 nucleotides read TGTGCCAGCCAAGGGGCCCTCACAGATACGCAGTATTTT.

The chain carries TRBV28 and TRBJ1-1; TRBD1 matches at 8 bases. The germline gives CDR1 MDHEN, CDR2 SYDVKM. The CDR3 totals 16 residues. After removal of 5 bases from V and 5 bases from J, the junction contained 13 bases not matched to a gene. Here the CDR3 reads CASSPLGQGAPTEAFF. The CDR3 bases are TGTGCCAGCAGTCCATTGGGCCAGGGGGCGCCGACTGAAGCTTTCTTT.

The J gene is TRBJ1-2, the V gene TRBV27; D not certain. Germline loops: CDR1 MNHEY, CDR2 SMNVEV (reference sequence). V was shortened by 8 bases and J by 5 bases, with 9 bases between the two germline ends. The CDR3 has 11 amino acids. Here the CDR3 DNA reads TGTGCCAGCGGCGGAGGATATGGCTACACCTTC. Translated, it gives CASGGGYGYTF.

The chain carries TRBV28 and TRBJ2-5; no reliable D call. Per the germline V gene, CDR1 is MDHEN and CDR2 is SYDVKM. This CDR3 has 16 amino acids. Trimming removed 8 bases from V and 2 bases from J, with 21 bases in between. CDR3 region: CASANTKTLEQETQYF. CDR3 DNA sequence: TGTGCCAGCGCAAATACTAAGACTTTAGAACAAGAGACCCAGTACTTC.

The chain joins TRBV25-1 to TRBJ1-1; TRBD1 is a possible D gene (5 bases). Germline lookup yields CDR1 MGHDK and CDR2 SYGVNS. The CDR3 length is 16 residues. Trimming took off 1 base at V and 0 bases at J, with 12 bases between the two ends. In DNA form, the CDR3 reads TGTGCCAGCAGTGAATTTGATTTCAGGGTGAACACTGAAGCTTTCTTT. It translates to CASSEFDFRVNTEAFF.

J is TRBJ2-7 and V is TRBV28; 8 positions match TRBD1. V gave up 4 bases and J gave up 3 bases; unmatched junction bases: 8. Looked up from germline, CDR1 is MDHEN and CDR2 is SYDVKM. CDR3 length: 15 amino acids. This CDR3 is CASSSLTGTGYEQYF. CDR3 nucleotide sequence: TGTGCCAGCAGTTCCTTGACAGGGACAGGCTACGAGCAGTACTTC.

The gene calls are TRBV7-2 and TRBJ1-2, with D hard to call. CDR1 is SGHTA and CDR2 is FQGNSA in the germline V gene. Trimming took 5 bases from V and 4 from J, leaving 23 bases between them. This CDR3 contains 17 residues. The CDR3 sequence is CASSPSGMETRPYGYTF. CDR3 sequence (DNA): TGTGCCAGCAGCCCCAGCGGGATGGAGACACGACCCTATGGCTACACCTTC.

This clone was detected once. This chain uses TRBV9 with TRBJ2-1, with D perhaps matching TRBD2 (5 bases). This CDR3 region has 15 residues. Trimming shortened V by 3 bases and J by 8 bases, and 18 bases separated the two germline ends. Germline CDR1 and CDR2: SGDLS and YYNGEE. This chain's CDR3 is CASSATTATRYEQFF. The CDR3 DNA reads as TGTGCCAGCAGCGCGACTACCGCGACCCGCTATGAGCAGTTCTTC.

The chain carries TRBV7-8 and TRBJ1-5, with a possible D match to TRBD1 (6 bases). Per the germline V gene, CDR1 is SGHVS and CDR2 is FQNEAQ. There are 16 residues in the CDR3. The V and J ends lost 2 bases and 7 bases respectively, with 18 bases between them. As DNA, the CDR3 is TGTGCCAGCAGCTTAATGCGGACAGACGATTTACAGCCCCAGCATTTT. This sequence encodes CASSLMRTDDLQPQHF.

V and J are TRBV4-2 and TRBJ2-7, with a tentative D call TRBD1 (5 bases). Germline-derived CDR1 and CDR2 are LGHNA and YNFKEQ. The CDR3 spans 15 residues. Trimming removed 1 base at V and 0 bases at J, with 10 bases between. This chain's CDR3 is CASSQVRGLSYEQYF. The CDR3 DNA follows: TGTGCCAGCAGCCAAGTAAGGGGTCTCTCCTACGAGCAGTACTTC.

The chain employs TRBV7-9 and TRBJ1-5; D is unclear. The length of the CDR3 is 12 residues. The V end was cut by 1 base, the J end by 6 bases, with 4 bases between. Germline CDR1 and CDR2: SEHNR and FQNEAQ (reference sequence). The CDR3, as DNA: TGTGCCAGCAGCTTAGGGACTCAGCCCCAGCATTTT. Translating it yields CASSLGTQPQHF.

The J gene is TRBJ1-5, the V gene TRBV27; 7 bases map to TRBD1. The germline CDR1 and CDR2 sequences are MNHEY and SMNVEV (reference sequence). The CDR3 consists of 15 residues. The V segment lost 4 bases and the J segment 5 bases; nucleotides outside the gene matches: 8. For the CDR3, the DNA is TGTGCCAGCAGTTCAACAGGGGAGAGACATCAGCCCCAGCATTTT. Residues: CASSSTGERHQPQHF.

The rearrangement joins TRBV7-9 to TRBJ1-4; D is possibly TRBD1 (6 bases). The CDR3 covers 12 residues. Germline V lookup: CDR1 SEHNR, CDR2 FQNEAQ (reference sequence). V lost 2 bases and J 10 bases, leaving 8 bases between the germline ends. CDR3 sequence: CASSLKGGKLFF. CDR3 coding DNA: TGTGCCAGCAGCTTAAAGGGGGGAAAACTGTTTTTT.

The CDR3 sequence: CASSPDRGTQYF. In DNA form, the CDR3 reads TGTGCCAGCAGTCCAGACCGAGGGACGCAGTATTTT. The V call is TRBV27, the J call TRBJ2-3; the D gene is possibly TRBD2 (5 bases). Trimming removed 5 bases at V and 9 bases at J, with 12 bases between. The CDR3 contains 12 residues. CDR1 and CDR2 (germline): MNHEY, SMNVEV (reference sequence).

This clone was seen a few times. The CDR3 nucleotides read TGTGCCAGTTCGGGCGGAAACACCATATATTTT. This translates into CASSGGNTIYF. V and J are TRBV19 and TRBJ1-3, with no clear D. Looked up from germline, CDR1 is LNHDA and CDR2 is SQIVND (reference sequence). V lost 8 bases to trimming and J lost 4 bases, with 6 bases between them. The CDR3 has 11 residues.

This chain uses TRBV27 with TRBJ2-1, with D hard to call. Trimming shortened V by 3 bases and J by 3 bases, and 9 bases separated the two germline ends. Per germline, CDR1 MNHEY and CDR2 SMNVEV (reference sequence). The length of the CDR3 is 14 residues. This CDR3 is CASSLAQDYNEQFF. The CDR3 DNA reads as TGTGCCAGCAGTTTGGCGCAAGACTACAATGAGCAGTTCTTC.

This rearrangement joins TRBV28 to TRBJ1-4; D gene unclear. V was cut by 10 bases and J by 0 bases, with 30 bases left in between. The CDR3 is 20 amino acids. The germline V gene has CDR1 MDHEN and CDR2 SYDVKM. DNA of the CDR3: TGTGCCACCCTGCAGTTTACCGTCGCGTCTATCGGGGCAACTAATGAAAAACTGTTTTTT. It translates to CATLQFTVASIGATNEKLFF.

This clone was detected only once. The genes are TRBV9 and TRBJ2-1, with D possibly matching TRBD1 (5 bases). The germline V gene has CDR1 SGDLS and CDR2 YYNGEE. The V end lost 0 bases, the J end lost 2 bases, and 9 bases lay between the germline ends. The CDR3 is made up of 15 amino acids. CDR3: CASSVGRTTYNEQFF. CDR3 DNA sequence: TGTGCCAGCAGCGTAGGACGGACAACCTACAATGAGCAGTTCTTC.

CDR3 sequence reads: CASSLGLGPGASEQYF. The DNA of the CDR3 is TGTGCCAGCAGCTTAGGTCTCGGCCCCGGCGCCTCCGAGCAGTACTTC. The gene calls are TRBV7-6 and TRBJ2-7; D gene uncertain. The V gene's germline CDR1 is SGHVS and CDR2 FNYEAQ. V shed 1 base and J shed 6 bases, with 19 bases lying between them. The length of the CDR3 is 16 residues.